This entry is about one T cell receptor (beta chain). This record comes from a study of blood T cell repertoires in COVID-19. Whole-study context: T cells, B-cell-depleted T cells, or PBMCs provided the cDNA or gDNA that served as material.

Authors' data handling: Amplified reference gene primers provided the basis for estimating nucleated cell counts. Method: immunoSEQ multiplex PCR; TCRdb's copy keeps in-frame clones and lacks some. V and J calls and clone size are given by that table; D and trimming were obtained from the DNA. The repertoire holds about 190,000 clones, with around 73% as singletons. Donors in Cohort 3 counted as recovered after two negative PCRs, clearance, or symptom resolution. Trimming left V 4 bases short and J 0 bases short, with 17 bases between. The CDR3 has 17 amino acids. Germline V gives CDR1 LGHNA, CDR2 YSLEER.

The chain uses TRBV4-3 and TRBJ2-3, with a possible D match to TRBD2 (5 bases). Sequencing was performed on PBMCs or T cells enriched from blood (not recorded which). The sequence was collected from a woman aged 45 to 65 who had recovered from COVID-19. The CDR3 nucleotides read TGCGCCAGCAGCCGGTCTTGGTCGGGATCTAGCACAGATACGCAGTATTTT. As protein: CASSRSWSGSSTDTQYF.